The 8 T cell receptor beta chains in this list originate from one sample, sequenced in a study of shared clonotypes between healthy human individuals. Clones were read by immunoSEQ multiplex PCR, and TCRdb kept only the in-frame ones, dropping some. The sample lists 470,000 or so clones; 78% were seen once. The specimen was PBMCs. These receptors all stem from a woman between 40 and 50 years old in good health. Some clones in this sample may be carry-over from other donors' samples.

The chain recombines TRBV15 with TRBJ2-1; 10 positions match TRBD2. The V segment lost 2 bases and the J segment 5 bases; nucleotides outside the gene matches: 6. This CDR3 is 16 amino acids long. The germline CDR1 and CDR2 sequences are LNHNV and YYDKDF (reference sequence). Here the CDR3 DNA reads TGTGCCACCAGCAGATCTCTAGCGGGAGTTGACAATGAGCAGTTCTTC. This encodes CATSRSLAGVDNEQFF. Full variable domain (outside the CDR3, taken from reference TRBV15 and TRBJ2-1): DAMVIQNPRYQVTQFGKPVTLSCSQTLNHNVMYWYQQKSSQAPKLLFHYYDKDFNNEADTPDNFQSRRPNTSFCFLDIRSPGLGDTAMYLCATSRSLAGVDNEQFFGPGTRLTVL.

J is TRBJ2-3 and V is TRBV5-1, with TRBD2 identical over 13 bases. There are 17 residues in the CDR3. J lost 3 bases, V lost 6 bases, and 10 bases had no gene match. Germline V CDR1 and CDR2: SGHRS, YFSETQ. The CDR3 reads CASIPGTSGTRTDTQYF. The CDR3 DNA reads TGCGCCAGCATCCCCGGGACTAGCGGGACGCGGACAGATACGCAGTATTTT.

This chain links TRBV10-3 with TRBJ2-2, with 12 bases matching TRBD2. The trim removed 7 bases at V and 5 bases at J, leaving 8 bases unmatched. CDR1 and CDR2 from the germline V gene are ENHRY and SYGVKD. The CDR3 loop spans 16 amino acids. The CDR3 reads CAIMGLAGGETGELFF. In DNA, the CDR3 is TGTGCCATCATGGGCCTAGCGGGAGGGGAGACCGGGGAGCTGTTTTTT.

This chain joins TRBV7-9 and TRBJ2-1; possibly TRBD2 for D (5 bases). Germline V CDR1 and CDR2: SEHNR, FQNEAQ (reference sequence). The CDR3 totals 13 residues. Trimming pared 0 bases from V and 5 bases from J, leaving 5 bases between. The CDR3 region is CASSLASDNEQFF. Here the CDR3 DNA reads TGTGCCAGCAGCTTAGCTAGCGACAATGAGCAGTTCTTC.

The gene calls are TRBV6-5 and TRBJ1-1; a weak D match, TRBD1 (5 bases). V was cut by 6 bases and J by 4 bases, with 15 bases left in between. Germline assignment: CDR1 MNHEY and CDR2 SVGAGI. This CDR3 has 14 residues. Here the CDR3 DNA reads TGTGCCAGCAGCCCCCCAGGGATAGGCACTGAAGCTTTCTTT. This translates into CASSPPGIGTEAFF.

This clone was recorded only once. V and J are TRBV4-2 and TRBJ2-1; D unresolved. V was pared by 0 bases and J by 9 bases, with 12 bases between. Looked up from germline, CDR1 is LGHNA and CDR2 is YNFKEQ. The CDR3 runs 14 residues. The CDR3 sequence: CASSQDGVLTEQFF. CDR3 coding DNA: TGTGCCAGCAGCCAAGATGGGGTCCTGACTGAGCAGTTCTTC.

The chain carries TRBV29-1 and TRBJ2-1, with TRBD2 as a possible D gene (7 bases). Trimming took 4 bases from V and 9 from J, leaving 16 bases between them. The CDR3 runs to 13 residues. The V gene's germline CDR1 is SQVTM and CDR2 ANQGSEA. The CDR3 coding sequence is TGCAGCGTTGGGGGGGGCAGTACAATTGAGCAGTTCTTC. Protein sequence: CSVGGGSTIEQFF.

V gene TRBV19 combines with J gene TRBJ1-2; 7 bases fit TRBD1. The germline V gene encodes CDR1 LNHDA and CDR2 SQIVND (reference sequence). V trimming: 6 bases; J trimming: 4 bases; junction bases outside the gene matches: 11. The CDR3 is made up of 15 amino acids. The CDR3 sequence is CASRNLGGQTYGYTF. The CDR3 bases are TGTGCCAGTAGAAACCTGGGGGGACAGACCTATGGCTACACCTTC. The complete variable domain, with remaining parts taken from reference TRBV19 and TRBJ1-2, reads DGGITQSPKYLFRKEGQNVTLSCEQNLNHDAMYWYRQDPGQGLRLIYYSQIVNDFQKGDIAEGYSVSREKKESFPLTVTSAQKNPTAFYLCASRNLGGQTYGYTFGSGTRLTVV.